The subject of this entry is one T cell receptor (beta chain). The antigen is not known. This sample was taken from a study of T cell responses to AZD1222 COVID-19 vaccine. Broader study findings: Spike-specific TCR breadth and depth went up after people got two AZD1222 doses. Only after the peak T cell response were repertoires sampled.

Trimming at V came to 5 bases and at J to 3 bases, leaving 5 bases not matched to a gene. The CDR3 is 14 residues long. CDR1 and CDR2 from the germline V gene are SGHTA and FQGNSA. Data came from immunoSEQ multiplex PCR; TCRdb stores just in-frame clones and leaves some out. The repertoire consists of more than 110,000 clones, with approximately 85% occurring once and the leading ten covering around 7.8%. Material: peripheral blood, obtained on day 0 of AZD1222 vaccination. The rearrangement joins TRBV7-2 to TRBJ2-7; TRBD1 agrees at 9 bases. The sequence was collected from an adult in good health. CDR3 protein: CASSTLTGGYEQYF. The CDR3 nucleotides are TGTGCCAGCAGCACTTTGACAGGGGGCTACGAGCAGTACTTC. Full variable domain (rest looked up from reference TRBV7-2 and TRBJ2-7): GAGVSQSPSNKVTEKGKDVELRCDPISGHTALYWYRQSLGQGLEFLIYFQGNSAPDKSGLPSDRFSAERTGGSVSTLTIQRTQQEDSAVYLCASSTLTGGYEQYFGPGTRLTVT.